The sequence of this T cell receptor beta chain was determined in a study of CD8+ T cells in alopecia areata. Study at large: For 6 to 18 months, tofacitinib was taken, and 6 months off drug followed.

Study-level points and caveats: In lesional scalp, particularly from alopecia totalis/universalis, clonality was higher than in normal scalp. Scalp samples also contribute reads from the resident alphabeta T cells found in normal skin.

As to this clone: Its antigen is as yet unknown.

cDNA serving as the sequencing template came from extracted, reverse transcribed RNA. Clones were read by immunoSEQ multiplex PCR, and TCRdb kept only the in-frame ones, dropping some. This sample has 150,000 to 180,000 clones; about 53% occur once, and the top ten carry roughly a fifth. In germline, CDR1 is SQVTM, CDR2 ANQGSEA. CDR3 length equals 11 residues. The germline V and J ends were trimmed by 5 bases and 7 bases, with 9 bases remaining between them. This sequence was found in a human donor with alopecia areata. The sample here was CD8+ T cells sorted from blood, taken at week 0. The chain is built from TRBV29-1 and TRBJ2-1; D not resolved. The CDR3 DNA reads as TGCAGCGTTCCCACCCGTAATGAGCAGTTCTTC. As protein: CSVPTRNEQFF.